The following is a T cell receptor (beta chain) sequence with its context. This receptor's antigen is unknown. Base qualities are not recorded, but no much larger clone differs from it by a single base. Other DNA sequences in this specimen translate into the identical CDR3. The record originates from a study of shared clonotypes between healthy human individuals (dated by TCRdb to 2018 to 2021). About the full investigation: A couple of women and three men aged 18 to 49 years were included in the cohort. To estimate repertoire size and how much clonotype sharing occurs between individuals, the study deeply sequenced the blood TCR repertoires of a handful of healthy adults. Each donor's leukapheresis produced roughly between roughly 0.94 and 9.5 billion PBMCs. For each donor, CD4 naive and CD4 memory were each given three plates, CD8 naive was given two plates, and CD8 memory was given one plate. Different laboratories and diverse techniques were used to prepare libraries and sequence TCR repertoires, to increase sequencing depth and limit assay-specific biases. Results the study describes overall, beyond this receptor: The small number of donors limited the genetic and exposure-history diversity represented. Rarefaction of sorted-subset datasets indicated incomplete sequencing despite the large sequencing depth. Sampling was limited to blood, and TCR repertoires in tissue likely differ from TCR repertoires in blood. Pairwise subsampling indicated that sequencing depth was expected to affect the degree of clonotype sharing among donors. Estimated clonotype richness was generally larger for naive than for memory subsets. Across a handful of donors, approximately 4.6% of naive CD4, approximately 3.5% of naive CD8, about 2.3% of memory CD4, and roughly 0.4% of memory CD8 clonotypes were shared. Higher generation probabilities were observed for clonotypes shared by all four sorted-subset donors than for non-shared clonotypes.

The donors were healthy, HIV-negative adults who had no recently reported acute infections or vaccinations. Every donor was a Caucasian adult residing in Nashville, Tennessee, USA. Magnetic negative selection was used to enrich CD4+ T cells, after which naive cells were positively selected on CD45RA and the negative fraction became the memory subset. Blood was collected by leukapheresis, and PBMCs were isolated by Ficoll-Histopaque density gradient centrifugation and then cryopreserved in liquid nitrogen vapor phase. Purity and quantity of every magnetically sorted T cell population were checked by analytical flow cytometry. Each sorted fraction had its genomic DNA isolated and then quantified by UV absorbance on a Nanodrop 2000c. From its cysteine to its phenylalanine, the CDR3 spans 15 amino acids. The kept DNA is CDR3 alone, 45 bases in frame from the first base. Unmatched junction bases come to 2, with V trimmed by 2 bases and J by 4 bases. For CDR1 and CDR2, the germline V gene lists SGDLS and YYNGEE.

TCR CDR3 regions were amplified from genomic DNA by multiplex PCR using the deep immunoSEQ assay. For each cell subset, the extracted genomic DNA was distributed evenly across all wells of several immunoSEQ 96-well plates, and each plate served as one replicate. For sorted subsets, 150 to 250 ng genomic DNA, equal to about 30,000 T cell genomes, was loaded into each replicate PCR. Purified libraries were quantified with a Qubit 3.0 fluorometer, sized on a Bioanalyzer 2100, and re-quantified with the KAPA Library Quantification kit. Each immunoSEQ 96-well plate was sequenced on its own single-read 150-cycle Illumina NextSeq 550 flow cell. Concerning the study's data processing: Because the immunoSEQ output held only junctional sequences and lacked quality scores, the filtering could not match the filtering applied to full-length reads. Sequences were annotated with PyIR, a Python wrapper for IgBLAST v1.9, and V/J genes and CDR3 were assigned using IMGT germline references. Reads were removed for weak V/J assignments (E-value above 1e-6), missing CDR3, stop codons, out-of-frame junctions, or ambiguous translated residues. A V3J clonotype was defined by an identical inferred V gene, J gene, and CDR3 amino acid sequence. The percentage overlap between two repertoires was calculated by dividing the number of shared unique clonotypes by the size of the smaller repertoire. Three approaches were used to assess repertoire richness: RTK rarefaction, the Chao1 estimator, and Recon v2.1 estimates of unobserved clonotypes. Generation probabilities were computed with OLGA for all TCRbeta clonotypes obtained by the gDNA method from a few donors. TCRdb mirrors the immuneACCESS table, restricted to in-frame sequences. Some clones are absent from its copies; in checked studies, under half trace to an unresolved V gene, and the reason for the others is unknown. Clonal size and the V and J genes are those of that table, whereas D and trimming came from the DNA. The sample table lists approximately 1,500,000 clones, roughly 97% of them with a count of one. The top ten constitute 0.95% to 1.5% of the sample.

The sample consisted of naive CD4+ T cells sorted from blood. Sample cell subset or site, as interpreted from the label and publication: CD45RA+ positively selected. The TCR comes from a man aged 25-40 years in good health. The V gene is TRBV9 and the J gene is TRBJ2-2, with 10 bases aligning to TRBD1. The nucleotide sequence reads as follows: TGTGCCAGCAGCGTCCGGGACAGGGGCACCGGGGAGCTGTTTTTT. It encodes CASSVRDRGTGELFF.